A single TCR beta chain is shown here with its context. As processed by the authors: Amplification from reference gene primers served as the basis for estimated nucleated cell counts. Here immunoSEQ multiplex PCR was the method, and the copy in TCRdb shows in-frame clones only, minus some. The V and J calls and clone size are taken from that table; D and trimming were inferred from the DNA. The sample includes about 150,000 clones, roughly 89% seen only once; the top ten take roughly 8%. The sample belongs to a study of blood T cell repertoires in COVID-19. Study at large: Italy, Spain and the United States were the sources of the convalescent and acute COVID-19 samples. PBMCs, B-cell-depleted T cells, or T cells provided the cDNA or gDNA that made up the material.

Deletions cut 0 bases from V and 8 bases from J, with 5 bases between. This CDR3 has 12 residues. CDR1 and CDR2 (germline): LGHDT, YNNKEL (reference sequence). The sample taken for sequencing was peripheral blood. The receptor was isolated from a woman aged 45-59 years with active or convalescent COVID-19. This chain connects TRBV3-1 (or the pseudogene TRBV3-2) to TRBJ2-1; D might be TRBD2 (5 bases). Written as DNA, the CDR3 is TGTGCCAGCAGCCAAGACGGGGATGAGCAGTTCTTC. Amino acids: CASSQDGDEQFF.